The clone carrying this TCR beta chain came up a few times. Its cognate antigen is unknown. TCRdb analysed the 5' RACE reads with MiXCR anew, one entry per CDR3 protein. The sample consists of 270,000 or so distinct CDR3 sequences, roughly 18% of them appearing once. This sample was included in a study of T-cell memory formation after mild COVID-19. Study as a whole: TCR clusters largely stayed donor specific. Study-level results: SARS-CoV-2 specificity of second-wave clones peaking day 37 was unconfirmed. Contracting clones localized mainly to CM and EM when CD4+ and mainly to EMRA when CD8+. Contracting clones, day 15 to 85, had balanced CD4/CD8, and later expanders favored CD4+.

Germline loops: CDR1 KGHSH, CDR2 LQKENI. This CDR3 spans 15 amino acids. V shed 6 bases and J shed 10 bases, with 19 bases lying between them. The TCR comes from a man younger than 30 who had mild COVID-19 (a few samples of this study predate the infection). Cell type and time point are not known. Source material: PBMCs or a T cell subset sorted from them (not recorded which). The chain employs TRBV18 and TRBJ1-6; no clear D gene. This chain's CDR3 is CASSRLPRGNSPLHF. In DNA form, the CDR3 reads TGTGCCAGCTCCCGACTCCCCCGGGGTAACTCACCCCTCCACTTT.